This T cell receptor (beta chain) was found in a study of early T cells in non-severe SARS-CoV-2 infection (dated by TCRdb to the early 2020s). About the full investigation: Because TCR sequencing was done on bulk RNA from unsorted whole blood, the alpha and beta chains could not be paired. Broader findings and caveats from the paper: VDJdb matching was skewed toward anti-spike CD8 responses and likely underestimated virus-specific expansions, missing private and CD4 specificities.

Concerning this clonotype itself: Its antigen has not been determined. It has no much larger one-base neighbor in the sample; base qualities were not kept.

The library was produced with 5' RACE. The sample was run on a NextSeq 500. Unique molecular identifiers were attached to individual cDNA molecules in the TCR library protocol so that sequencing error and PCR bias could be corrected. TCR alpha and beta chains were both sequenced, and the abundances of alpha and beta sequences in each sample were closely correlated with each other. Processing in the source paper ran as follows. Decombinator V4 was used to annotate the V gene, J gene and CDR3 of the TCR sequences. Expanded TCRs were defined as changing significantly between any two time points under a Poisson model with p below 0.0001. TCR abundances were normalised to the total number of TCRs sequenced per sample and expressed as counts per million. TRAV1-2 paired with TRAJ12, TRAJ20 or TRAJ33 defined MAIT TCRs, while TRAV10 paired with TRAJ18 defined iNKT TCRs. VDJdb, accessed on 1 November 2021, was searched for TCRs annotated for CMV, EBV and SARS-CoV-2, and TCRs annotated for more than one antigen were excluded. TCRdb took the public reads, trimmed them with fastp at Q25, ran MiXCR for clone calling and kept in-frame beta chains. CDR3 protein sequences are deduplicated, and each keeps its most common genes and DNA. These V and J calls are TCRdb output, not the study's own analysis. A total of tens of thousands of distinct CDR3 sequences appear in this sample, about an eighth of them only once. Of the sample, 4% to 5% falls within the top ten clones.

The cysteine opens and the phenylalanine closes a CDR3 of 15 amino acids. Left in the record is the CDR3 DNA by itself, 45 bases read in frame from the first base. The trim is 4 bases for V and 5 bases for J, with a gap of 20 bases between the germline ends. CDR1 and CDR2 are read off the germline V gene as SQVTM and ANQGSEA. Set within a cohort of healthcare workers in London, UK, this nested case-control study involved weekly PCR testing of nasopharyngeal swabs along with blood sampling. Healthcare workers were enrolled in the week of the UK lockdown, from 23 to 31 March 2020, and were followed every week for up to 16 weeks.

Sequencing was done on a sample of whole blood. The TCR was taken from an adult who was a healthcare worker with PCR-confirmed SARS-CoV-2 infection or an uninfected control (not recorded which). Recombination linked TRBV29-1 to TRBJ1-1; possibly the D gene is TRBD1, per 5 matching bases. The bases read TGCAGCGTTGTGGTCGAAGGGGCACTCTCGACTGAAGCTTTCTTT. This yields the protein CSVVVEGALSTEAFF.